The clone carrying this TCR beta chain was observed a few times. Its antigen is unknown. Cultured CD4+ T cell DNA underwent sequencing with the Oncomine TCR Beta short-read assay. The authors extracted genomic DNA from cultured CD4+ T cells. MiXCR was run by TCRdb on the PCR reads, yielding one entry per CDR3 protein. The sample holds about 19,000 distinct CDR3 sequences; about 60% are singletons and the top ten take 8% to 10%. This record belongs to a study of vaccination and CD4 T cells after COVID-19. On the study more broadly: Each control was exposed to a CEFX pool, an HIV-1 Nef pool, or no peptide at all. The study's findings and limits: Spike mono-reactivity held for 304 of 307 vaccine-specific clones in convalescent patients.

This CDR3 has 15 residues. V was cut by 1 base and J by 4 bases, with 13 bases left in between. CDR1 and CDR2 (germline): SGHVS, FNYEAQ. Treatment specified: roughly 10-day PBMC culture with coronavirus spike peptide pools or control peptides (ViraFEST assay). This clonotype was sampled from a human donor who had recovered from COVID-19. This sequence joins TRBV7-6 and TRBJ1-2, with D perhaps matching TRBD1 (5 bases). Sequencing used CD4+ T cells from blood, cultured in vitro, obtained after SARS-CoV-2 vaccination. The CDR3 is CASSLGQGPFYGYTF. DNA of the CDR3: TGTGCCAGCAGCTTAGGGCAGGGCCCCTTCTATGGCTACACCTTC. Complete variable domain (other parts from reference TRBV7-6 and TRBJ1-2): GAGVSQSPRYKVTKRGQDVALRCDPISGHVSLYWYRQALGQGPEFLTYFNYEAQQDKSGLPNDRFSAERPEGSISTLTIQRTEQRDSAMYRCASSLGQGPFYGYTFGSGTRLTVV.